This T cell receptor beta chain comes out of a study of shared clonotypes between healthy human individuals. About the study: Each donor had three CD4 naive, three CD4 memory, two CD8 naive and one CD8 memory plate.

On this clone: Its specificity is unknown.

General study findings and limits: Sampling included only blood; tissue repertoires likely differ.

This CDR3 is 15 amino acids long. Germline loops: CDR1 SGHVS, CDR2 FNYEAQ. Trimming removed 2 bases from V and 2 bases from J, with 12 bases in between. This table comes from immunoSEQ multiplex PCR, and its TCRdb copy is limited to in-frame clones, with some not included. The sample holds millions of clones, around nine tenths seen once. Each donor was a Caucasian adult residing in Nashville, Tennessee. The investigators split CD4+ cells into a CD45RA+ naive subset and a CD45RA-negative memory subset. The chain employs TRBV7-6 and TRBJ1-2, with D perhaps matching TRBD1 (6 bases). The sample was naive CD4+ T cells sorted from blood. Noted subset: CD45RA+ positively selected. This receptor was taken from a young man in good health. This CDR3 reads CASSLSAGGNYGYTF. The CDR3 region has the DNA TGTGCCAGCAGCTTATCCGCGGGGGGCAACTATGGCTACACCTTC.